This T cell receptor beta chain originates from a study of T cells in Graves' hyperthyroidism and ophthalmopathy. PBMCs came from more than 9.5 ml fresh peripheral blood. RNA transcripts were the template for amplifying TCR beta CDR3 regions. In the first-round RT-PCR of the TCR CDR3, the HTBI primer set was used. In TCRdb, the multiplex PCR reads were re-called with MiXCR into one record per CDR3 protein. Of a few hundred thousand distinct CDR3 sequences in the sample, 16% were seen once. In this sample, this clonotype turned up many times. The junction and the germline gene differ at one end; a read error may be behind it. CDR3 length: 13 residues. The germline CDR1 and CDR2 sequences are SGHRS and YFSETQ.

This chain uses TRBV5-1 with TRBJ1-1; D unclear. This sequence was found in a woman in her 30s with Graves' ophthalmopathy. Source material: blood. The CDR3 sequence: CASSLAGNTEAFF. The CDR3 region has the DNA TGTGCCAGCAGTTTGGCGGGGAACACTGAAGCTTTCTTT.